This is a list of T cell receptor beta chains from one sample in a study of CD8 T cells in ankylosing spondylitis. TCRdb passed the 5' RACE reads through MiXCR, listing each CDR3 protein once. The top ten clones hold roughly 0.51% of a sample with some 840,000 distinct CDR3 sequences, approximately 12% of them seen once. Sequencing input: blood, either unsorted or a sorted T cell fraction (not recorded which). Receptors were obtained from a male donor with ankylosing spondylitis. Both conserved end residues are trimmed from each CDR3.

CDR3 protein: ASSLDRDAGELF
J gene: TRBJ2-2
V gene: TRBV11-1

CDR3 protein: ASSVGPQGDYEQY
J gene: TRBJ2-7
V gene: TRBV9

CDR3 protein: ASSPSVPAETQY
J gene: TRBJ2-5
V gene: TRBV5-1

CDR3 protein: ASSLFRDRGRDTQY
J gene: TRBJ2-3
V gene: TRBV5-4

CDR3 protein: AISETIGLPYNEQF
J gene: TRBJ2-1
V gene: TRBV10-3

CDR3 protein: SAKGPSSGYT
J gene: TRBJ1-2
V gene: TRBV20-1

CDR3 protein: SALLSGGSSYNEQF
J gene: TRBJ2-1
V gene: TRBV20-1

CDR3 protein: ATSDRRGGADTQY
J gene: TRBJ2-3
V gene: TRBV24-1

CDR3 protein: SVGASYGYT
J gene: TRBJ1-2
V gene: TRBV29-1

CDR3 protein: ASRDTRNTEAF
J gene: TRBJ1-1
V gene: TRBV4-2

CDR3 protein: ASSFGGVDADTQY
J gene: TRBJ2-3
V gene: TRBV12-3/TRBV12-4

CDR3 protein: SALPGGADTQY
J gene: TRBJ2-3
V gene: TRBV29-1

CDR3 protein: ASSVVALGAPGNTIY
J gene: TRBJ1-3
V gene: TRBV9

CDR3 protein: ASSQTGGTQY
J gene: TRBJ2-5
V gene: TRBV11-2

CDR3 protein: ASSYLRGPPSGANVLT
J gene: TRBJ2-6
V gene: TRBV6-5

CDR3 protein: SAARTGRETQY
J gene: TRBJ2-5
V gene: TRBV20-1

CDR3 protein: ASSQVPGVAKNIQY
J gene: TRBJ2-4
V gene: TRBV3-1

CDR3 protein: ASTSSQEQF
J gene: TRBJ2-1
V gene: TRBV2

CDR3 protein: ASRLGRRASGSQETQY
J gene: TRBJ2-5
V gene: TRBV5-1

CDR3 protein: AISGDRGRLGYT
J gene: TRBJ1-2
V gene: TRBV10-3

CDR3 protein: ASSSKSGHLNTEAF
J gene: TRBJ1-1
V gene: TRBV6-5

CDR3 protein: ASSPAGERAYNEQF
J gene: TRBJ2-1
V gene: TRBV28

CDR3 protein: SAKNRGGVDTQY
J gene: TRBJ2-3
V gene: TRBV20-1

CDR3 protein: SAPLWGAQETQY
J gene: TRBJ2-5
V gene: TRBV20-1

CDR3 protein: ASRENWETQY
J gene: TRBJ2-5
V gene: TRBV25-1

CDR3 protein: ASSSGLGYNEQF
J gene: TRBJ2-1
V gene: TRBV5-1

CDR3 protein: ASSAMGLAGGNPSSYNEQF
J gene: TRBJ2-1
V gene: TRBV4-1

CDR3 protein: ASSLSTGNTGELF
J gene: TRBJ2-2
V gene: TRBV5-1

CDR3 protein: ASSQKMIDYEQY
J gene: TRBJ2-7
V gene: TRBV7-9

CDR3 protein: SVDGRPDSYNEQF
J gene: TRBJ2-1
V gene: TRBV29-1

CDR3 protein: ASRTSGGDRSSYNEQF
J gene: TRBJ2-1
V gene: TRBV5-4

CDR3 protein: AISDERGTYEQY
J gene: TRBJ2-7
V gene: TRBV10-3

CDR3 protein: SVRTGTETQY
J gene: TRBJ2-5
V gene: TRBV29-1

CDR3 protein: ASTRWQQETQY
J gene: TRBJ2-5
V gene: TRBV7-9

CDR3 protein: ASSYQQGTDTQY
J gene: TRBJ2-3
V gene: TRBV5-1

CDR3 protein: SVPEVYRVFGETQY
J gene: TRBJ2-5
V gene: TRBV20-1